The 2 T cell receptor beta chains given below trace back to one sample, sequenced in a study of blood T cell repertoires in COVID-19. TCRdb's table, derived via immunoSEQ multiplex PCR, lists solely in-frame clones and lacks some. The table shows more than 85,000 clones, with roughly four fifths occurring only once. Material: peripheral blood. The origin of the receptors is an older woman with acute or convalescent COVID-19.

The V gene is TRBV11-3, the J gene TRBJ1-1; D possibly corresponds to TRBD1 (5 bases). Per the germline V gene, CDR1 is SGHNT and CDR2 is YENEEA. V was trimmed by 4 bases and J by 7 bases, leaving 13 bases between them. The CDR3 loop spans 13 amino acids. The CDR3 is CASSSVTGGEAFF. DNA of the CDR3: TGTGCCAGCAGCTCCGTGACGGGGGGTGAAGCTTTCTTT.

The chain uses TRBV7-2 and TRBJ1-2; the D is unclear. The CDR3 is 13 residues long. Germline V gene lookup returns CDR1 SGHTA and CDR2 FQGNSA. Trimming took off 2 bases at V and 8 bases at J, with 12 bases between the two ends. CDR3 region: CASSLNPGIGYTF. DNA for the CDR3: TGTGCCAGCAGCTTAAACCCCGGGATCGGCTACACCTTC.